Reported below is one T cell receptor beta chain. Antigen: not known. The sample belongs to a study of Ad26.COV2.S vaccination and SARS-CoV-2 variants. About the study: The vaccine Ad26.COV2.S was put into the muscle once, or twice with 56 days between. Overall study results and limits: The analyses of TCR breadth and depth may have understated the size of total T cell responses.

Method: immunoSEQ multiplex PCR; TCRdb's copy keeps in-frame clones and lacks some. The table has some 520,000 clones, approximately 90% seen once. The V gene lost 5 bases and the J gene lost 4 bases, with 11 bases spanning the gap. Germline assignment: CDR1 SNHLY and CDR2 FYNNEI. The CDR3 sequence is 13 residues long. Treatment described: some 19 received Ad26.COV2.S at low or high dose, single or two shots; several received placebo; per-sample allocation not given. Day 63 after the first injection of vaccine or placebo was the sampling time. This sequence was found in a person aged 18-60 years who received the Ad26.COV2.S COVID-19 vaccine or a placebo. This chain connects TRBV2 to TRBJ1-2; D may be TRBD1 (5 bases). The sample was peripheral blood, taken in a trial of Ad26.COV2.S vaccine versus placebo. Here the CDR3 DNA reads TGTGCCAGCAGTCCCCAGGGTTCCTATGGCTACACCTTC. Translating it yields CASSPQGSYGYTF.